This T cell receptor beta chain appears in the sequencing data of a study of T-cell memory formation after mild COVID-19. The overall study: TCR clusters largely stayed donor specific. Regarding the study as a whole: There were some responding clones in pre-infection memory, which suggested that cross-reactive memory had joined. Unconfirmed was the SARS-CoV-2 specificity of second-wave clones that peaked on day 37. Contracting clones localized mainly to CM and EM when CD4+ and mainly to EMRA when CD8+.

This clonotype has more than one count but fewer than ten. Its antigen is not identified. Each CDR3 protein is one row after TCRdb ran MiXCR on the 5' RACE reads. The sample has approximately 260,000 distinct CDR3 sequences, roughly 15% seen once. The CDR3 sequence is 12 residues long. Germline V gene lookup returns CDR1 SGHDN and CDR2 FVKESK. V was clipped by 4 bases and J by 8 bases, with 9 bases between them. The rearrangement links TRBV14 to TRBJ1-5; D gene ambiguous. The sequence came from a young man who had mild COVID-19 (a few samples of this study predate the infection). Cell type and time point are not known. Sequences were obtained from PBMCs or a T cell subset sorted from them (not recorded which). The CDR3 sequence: CASSRSREPQHF. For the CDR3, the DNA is TGTGCCAGCAGCCGTTCCCGGGAGCCCCAGCATTTT.